This entry is about one TCR beta chain. The antigen is undetermined. No DNA is given; TCRdb re-called the 5' RACE reads and lists each CDR3 protein once. The table lists about 440,000 distinct CDR3 sequences. CDR3 size: 14 residues. In germline, CDR1 is ENHRY, CDR2 SYGVKD. The data are from a study of monozygotic twins with inflammatory bowel disease. Overall study findings and caveats: Limited power may explain why concordant and discordant twins showed no difference in repertoire similarity. Patients got different immunosuppressive treatments, which may have made their repertoires more variable. Fewer clonotypes were shared with others by IBD patients than by healthy twins, especially with disease activity. Ultimately, a single strong signal or clonotype associated with IBD was not supported.

J is TRBJ2-7 and V is TRBV10-3; without DNA, the TCRdb call of TRBD2 cannot be checked. Sequences were obtained from blood. This clonotype was obtained from a human donor with ulcerative colitis or Crohn's disease, or a healthy co-twin of an affected twin (not recorded which). CDR3 region: CAMGGDPPLYEQYF.